Presented here are 2 T cell receptor beta chains from one specimen sequenced in a study of technical replicates of blood from a few donors. Clones were sequenced by immunoSEQ multiplex PCR, and TCRdb holds only the in-frame ones, with some missing. Altogether about 76,000 clones are present, 80% to 90% being singletons, with the ten largest covering approximately 4.6%. The sample comprised PBMCs. These receptors came from a human donor in good health. Some clones in this sample may be carry-over from other donors' samples.

This chain links TRBV9 with TRBJ2-3, with a weak D call TRBD2 (5 bases). Germline lookup yields CDR1 SGDLS and CDR2 YYNGEE. This CDR3 is built from 16 residues. V was clipped by 4 bases and J by 6 bases, with 21 bases between them. CDR3 sequence (DNA): TGTGCCAGCAGCCTCCCCACCGGGCCACCGGGGGATACGCAGTATTTT. The encoded protein is CASSLPTGPPGDTQYF. Supplemented by reference TRBV9 and TRBJ2-3, the full variable domain reads DSGVTQTPKHLITATGQRVTLRCSPRSGDLSVYWYQQSLDQGLQFLIQYYNGEERAKGNILERFSAQQFPDLHSELNLSSLELGDSALYFCASSLPTGPPGDTQYFGPGTRLTVL.

The rearrangement uses TRBV5-1 and TRBJ2-7; perhaps TRBD1 as D (6 bases). From germline, CDR1 is SGHRS and CDR2 YFSETQ. This CDR3 region has 14 residues. V lost 2 bases and J lost 7, with 16 bases in between. CDR3 sequence reads: CASSLTGLLREQYF. The CDR3 DNA sequence: TGCGCCAGCAGCTTAACAGGGCTCCTACGAGAGCAGTACTTC.